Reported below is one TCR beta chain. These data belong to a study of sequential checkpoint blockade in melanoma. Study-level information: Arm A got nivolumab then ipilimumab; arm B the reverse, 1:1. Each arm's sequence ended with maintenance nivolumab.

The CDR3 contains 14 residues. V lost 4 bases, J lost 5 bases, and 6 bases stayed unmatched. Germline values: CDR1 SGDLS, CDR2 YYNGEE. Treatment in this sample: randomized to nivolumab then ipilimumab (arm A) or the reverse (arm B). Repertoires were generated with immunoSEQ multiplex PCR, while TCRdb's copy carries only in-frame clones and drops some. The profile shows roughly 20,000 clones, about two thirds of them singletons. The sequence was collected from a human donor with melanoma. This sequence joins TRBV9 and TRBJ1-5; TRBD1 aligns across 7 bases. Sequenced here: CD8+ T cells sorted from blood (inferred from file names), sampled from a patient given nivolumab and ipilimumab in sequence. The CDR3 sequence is CASSKDRAYQPQHF. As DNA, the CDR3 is TGTGCCAGCAGCAAAGACAGGGCATATCAGCCCCAGCATTTT. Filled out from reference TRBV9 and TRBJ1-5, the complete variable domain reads DSGVTQTPKHLITATGQRVTLRCSPRSGDLSVYWYQQSLDQGLQFLIQYYNGEERAKGNILERFSAQQFPDLHSELNLSSLELGDSALYFCASSKDRAYQPQHFGDGTRLSIL.